The 23 T cell receptor beta chains listed next were all sequenced from one sample in a study of control samples from healthy donors and cancer patients. Some clones are missing from TCRdb's copy, which holds only in-frame ones; the method was immunoSEQ multiplex PCR. The sample holds more than 100,000 clones, around 89% seen once. Sequencing was carried out using PBMCs. Receptors were obtained from a man in his sixties with lung cancer.

This clone was recorded a few times. The chain recombines TRBV7-3 with TRBJ2-1; TRBD2 matches 10 bases. J was trimmed by 8 bases and V by 0 bases; bases with no gene match: 7. The CDR3 is made up of 16 amino acids. Germline V gene lookup returns CDR1 SGHTA and CDR2 FQGTGA. The CDR3 region has the DNA TGTGCCAGCAGCTTAACGCCTAGCGGGGGCCAATATGAGCAGTTCTTC. It translates to CASSLTPSGGQYEQFF.

This chain connects TRBV5-1 to TRBJ2-3, with 11 bases aligning to TRBD2. Germline V gene sequence: CDR1 SGHRS, CDR2 YFSETQ. V lost 2 bases to trimming and J lost 3 bases; unmatched junction nucleotides: 5. The CDR3 contains 16 residues. The DNA of the CDR3 is TGCGCCAGCAGCTTTCTAGCGGGGGGATTGACAGATACGCAGTATTTT. Amino acids: CASSFLAGGLTDTQYF.

This rearrangement joins TRBV5-1 to TRBJ1-2; a weak D match, TRBD1 (6 bases). V dropped 4 bases and J dropped 0 bases, with 10 bases sitting between them. Germline-derived CDR1 and CDR2 are SGHRS and YFSETQ. This CDR3 spans 14 amino acids. CDR3 loop: CASSVDSTNYGYTF. The CDR3 nucleotides are TGCGCCAGCAGCGTGGACAGCACTAACTATGGCTACACCTTC.

This chain uses TRBV19 with TRBJ2-5; 11 nucleotides line up with TRBD1. The CDR3 contains 17 residues. Germline CDR1 reads LNHDA; CDR2 reads SQIVND (reference sequence). V was clipped by 4 bases and J by 1 base; unmatched bases: 8. The CDR3 DNA reads TGTGCCAGTAGTACCAGGCCGGGACAGGGGGTCCAAGAGACCCAGTACTTC. Its translation is CASSTRPGQGVQETQYF.

CDR3 in DNA: TGCCGGGCGGGGGGGAGCACTGAAGCTTTCTTT. Translation gives CRAGGSTEAFF. The chain joins TRBV20-1 to TRBJ1-1, with a possible D match to TRBD1 (5 bases). The CDR3 totals 11 residues. CDR1 DFQATT and CDR2 SNEGSKA come from the germline V gene (reference sequence).

J is TRBJ1-1 and V is TRBV7-3; maybe TRBD1 (5 bases). This CDR3 contains 14 residues. The ends were cut back, 5 bases at V and 5 bases at J, with 15 bases in the middle. The germline gives CDR1 SGHTA, CDR2 FQGTGA. The CDR3 nucleotides read TGTGCCAGCAGCCTCCAGGGAGGAAAAACTGAAGCTTTCTTT. This encodes CASSLQGGKTEAFF.

The rearrangement links TRBV14 to TRBJ1-2; TRBD1 aligns across 9 bases. Germline V CDR1 and CDR2: SGHDN, FVKESK. The CDR3 contains 15 residues. V trimming: 5 bases; J trimming: 4 bases; junction bases outside the gene matches: 8. The CDR3 loop reads CASSKNRGLSYGYTF. CDR3 coding DNA: TGTGCCAGCAGCAAGAACAGGGGGCTTAGCTATGGCTACACCTTC.

The chain links TRBV5-6 to TRBJ1-2, with D possibly being TRBD1 (5 bases). The CDR3 spans 14 residues. CDR1 is SGHDT and CDR2 is YYEEEE in the germline V gene. V lost 0 bases to trimming and J lost 3 bases, with 9 bases between them. The CDR3, as DNA: TGTGCCAGCAGCTTGGGCGGGGGGGACTATGGCTACACCTTC. Its translation: CASSLGGGDYGYTF.

The chain employs TRBV24-1 and TRBJ1-2, with TRBD1 matching over 10 bases. Trimming took 4 bases from V and 7 from J; bases not matched to a gene: 11. Germline V gene lookup returns CDR1 KGHDR and CDR2 SFDVKD. This CDR3 is 16 amino acids long. Written as DNA, the CDR3 is TGTGCCACCAGTGACCCGACAGGGGGCGATTTAGGTGGCTACACCTTC. Its protein product is CATSDPTGGDLGGYTF.

The V call is TRBV11-3, the J call TRBJ1-1; D gene unclear. V was shortened by 5 bases and J by 1 base, with 11 bases between the two germline ends. The germline gives CDR1 SGHNT, CDR2 YENEEA. The length of the CDR3 is 14 residues. This CDR3 is CASSQQHGNTEAFF. CDR3 DNA sequence: TGTGCCAGCAGCCAACAACATGGGAACACTGAAGCTTTCTTT.

The chain carries TRBV5-6 and TRBJ2-5; tentative D call: TRBD1 (5 bases). Per the germline V gene, CDR1 is SGHDT and CDR2 is YYEEEE. V shed 3 bases and J shed 4 bases, with 13 bases lying between them. This CDR3 region has 14 residues. The CDR3 nucleotides read TGTGCCAGCAGCTCGACTCGTCAGGGAGAGACCCAGTACTTC. It codes for CASSSTRQGETQYF.

The chain is built from TRBV6-5 and TRBJ2-2; no clear D. The CDR3 is made up of 14 amino acids. Germline assignment: CDR1 MNHEY and CDR2 SVGAGI. The V gene lost 2 bases and the J gene lost 6 bases, with 10 bases spanning the gap. CDR3 nucleotides: TGTGCCAGCAGTTACCGGCAGGTGCCCGGGGAGCTGTTTTTT. Protein product: CASSYRQVPGELFF.

This clone was picked up a small number of times. The chain couples TRBV25-1 to TRBJ2-6; D gene uncertain. This CDR3 has 13 amino acids. The V gene lost 9 bases and the J gene lost 0 bases, with 6 bases spanning the gap. Germline CDR1 and CDR2: MGHDK and SYGVNS. Here the CDR3 reads CASTTSGANVLTF. The DNA for the CDR3 is TGTGCCAGTACCACCTCTGGGGCCAACGTCCTGACTTTC.

The V and J genes are TRBV7-2 and TRBJ1-3; TRBD1 agrees at 8 bases. Germline V gene lookup returns CDR1 SGHTA and CDR2 FQGNSA. The CDR3 is 14 amino acids. Unmatched junction bases numbered 3, after V lost 5 bases and J lost 3 bases. The CDR3 DNA reads as TGTGCCAGCAGCCGGACAGGGAATGGAAACACCATATATTTT. Translating it yields CASSRTGNGNTIYF.

This clone came up once. J is TRBJ1-5 and V is TRBV20-1; D not certain. The germline V and J ends were trimmed by 3 bases and 4 bases, with 13 bases remaining between them. Germline V gene lookup returns CDR1 DFQATT and CDR2 SNEGSKA (reference sequence). This CDR3 has 14 residues. CDR3 sequence reads: CSASREAENQPQHF. The DNA of the CDR3 is TGCAGTGCTAGTAGGGAGGCGGAAAATCAGCCCCAGCATTTT.

The genes are TRBV27 and TRBJ2-3; possibly TRBD2 for D (6 bases). CDR1 MNHEY and CDR2 SMNVEV come from the germline V gene (reference sequence). Trimming cost V 2 bases and J 4 bases, with 13 bases left between them. This CDR3 is built from 15 residues. The CDR3 nucleotides are TGTGCCAGCAGTTTAAGGAGGGTTATGGCAGATACGCAGTATTTT. Residues: CASSLRRVMADTQYF.

This rearrangement joins TRBV19 to TRBJ2-5; D remains unclear. Germline V lookup: CDR1 LNHDA, CDR2 SQIVND (reference sequence). Trimming cost V 3 bases and J 1 base, with 6 bases left between them. There are 13 residues in the CDR3. Here the CDR3 reads CASSITAQETQYF. For the CDR3, the DNA is TGTGCCAGTAGTATTACGGCCCAAGAGACCCAGTACTTC.

The J gene is TRBJ1-1, the V gene TRBV27; 8 bases line up with TRBD1. Looked up from germline, CDR1 is MNHEY and CDR2 is SMNVEV (reference sequence). This CDR3 is built from 15 residues. Trimming cost V 5 bases and J 1 base; bases outside gene matches: 6. CDR3 sequence: CASSGTGLGNTEAFF. In DNA form, the CDR3 reads TGTGCCAGCAGTGGGACAGGTTTGGGGAACACTGAAGCTTTCTTT.

The chain recombines TRBV24-1 with TRBJ1-4, with 9 bases lining up with TRBD1. CDR1 is KGHDR and CDR2 is SFDVKD in the germline V gene. Trimming at V came to 9 bases and at J to 0 bases, leaving 7 bases not matched to a gene. The CDR3 runs 16 residues. The CDR3 bases are TGTGCCACCTCTCCGGGACAGGGAGCAACTAATGAAAAACTGTTTTTT. Protein sequence: CATSPGQGATNEKLFF.

The V call is TRBV6-1, the J call TRBJ1-5; D unclear. V was cut by 3 bases and J by 6 bases, with 6 bases left in between. CDR3 size: 12 residues. Germline lookup yields CDR1 MNHNS and CDR2 SASEGT. CDR3 coding DNA: TGTGCCAGCAGTGACCCTATTCAGCCCCAGCATTTT. This translates into CASSDPIQPQHF.

The chain couples TRBV11-3 to TRBJ1-1; D remains unclear. Germline assignment: CDR1 SGHNT and CDR2 YENEEA. V was clipped by 0 bases and J by 6 bases, with 11 bases between them. This CDR3 contains 14 residues. CDR3 sequence: CASSLDTTDPEAFF. In DNA, the CDR3 is TGTGCCAGCAGCTTAGATACAACAGACCCTGAAGCTTTCTTT.

V usage is TRBV5-6 and J usage is TRBJ1-2, with 7 bases matching TRBD1. The V gene end was trimmed by 7 bases and the J gene end by 4 bases; junction bases not matched to a gene: 10. Germline CDR1 is SGHDT and CDR2 is YYEEEE. This CDR3 region has 14 residues. The CDR3 region has the DNA TGTGCCAGCGTAAAACAGGGGCCCGCCTATGGCTACACCTTC. It encodes CASVKQGPAYGYTF.

This clone has more than one count but fewer than ten. This chain joins TRBV9 and TRBJ2-5; D call uncertain. This CDR3 spans 15 amino acids. Germline-derived CDR1 and CDR2 are SGDLS and YYNGEE. Trimming removed 4 bases at V and 2 bases at J, with 15 bases between. CDR3: CASSTLMGIQETQYF. The CDR3 nucleotides are TGTGCCAGCAGCACCCTAATGGGGATTCAAGAGACCCAGTACTTC.